This T cell receptor (beta chain) was documented in a study of cytomegalovirus exposure and HLA in healthy donors. In the study overall: The roughly 110 validation repertoires were reported in a later analysis to have been generated on the same platform as the approximately 700 first-cohort repertoires. Findings and caveats of the study: Reported results showed that the classifier diagnosed cytomegalovirus status with high specificity and sensitivity. One later analysis, an examination of the roughly 110 validation repertoires, found that first-cohort TCR clusters tended to co-occur in them. According to the study, 150 to 200 TCR beta chains were cytomegalovirus-associated.

Remarks on this clone: Its antigen remains unknown.

Germline assignment: CDR1 LGHNT and CDR2 FRNRAP. CDR3 length: 14 amino acids. V lost 2 bases and J lost 11; bases outside the gene matches: 6. This table comes from immunoSEQ multiplex PCR, and its TCRdb copy is limited to in-frame clones, with some not included. The sample has tens of thousands of clones, roughly 93% seen once. V is TRBV12-5 and J is TRBJ2-7; 13 positions agree with TRBD2. Sequencing was performed on PBMCs. The sequence came from a woman aged 30 to 39 in good health and CMV-seronegative. The DNA of the CDR3 is TGTGCTAGTGGTTTGCTAGGACTAGCGGGAGCAAAGTACTTC. This translates into CASGLLGLAGAKYF.